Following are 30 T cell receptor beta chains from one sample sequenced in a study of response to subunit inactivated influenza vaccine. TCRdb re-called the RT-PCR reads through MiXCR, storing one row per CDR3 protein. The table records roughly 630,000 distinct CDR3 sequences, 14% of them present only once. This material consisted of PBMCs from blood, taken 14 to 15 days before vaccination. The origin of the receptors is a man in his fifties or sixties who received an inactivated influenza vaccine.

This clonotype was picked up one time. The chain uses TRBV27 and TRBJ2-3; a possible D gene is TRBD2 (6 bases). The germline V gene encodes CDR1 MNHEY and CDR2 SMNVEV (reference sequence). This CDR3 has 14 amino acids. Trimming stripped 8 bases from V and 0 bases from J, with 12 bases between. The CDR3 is CASRYGTSTDTQYF. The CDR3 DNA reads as TGTGCCAGCCGATACGGGACTAGCACAGATACGCAGTATTTT.

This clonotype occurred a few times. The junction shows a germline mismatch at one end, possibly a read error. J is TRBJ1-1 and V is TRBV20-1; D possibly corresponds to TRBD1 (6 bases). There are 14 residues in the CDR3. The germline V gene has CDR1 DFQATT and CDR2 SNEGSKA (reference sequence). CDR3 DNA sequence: TGCAGTGCTAGTTCGAGATTAGCGATTCAGGGGACTGGATTT. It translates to CSASSRLAIQGTGF.

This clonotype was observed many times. CDR3 in amino acids: CASSQGAGVGYTF. Here the CDR3 DNA reads TGTGCCAGCAGCCAAGGGGCCGGGGTAGGCTACACCTTC. The chain uses TRBV4-2 and TRBJ1-2, with D unclear. Germline values: CDR1 LGHNA, CDR2 YNFKEQ. The V gene lost 1 base and the J gene lost 8 bases, with 11 bases spanning the gap. CDR3 size: 13 residues.

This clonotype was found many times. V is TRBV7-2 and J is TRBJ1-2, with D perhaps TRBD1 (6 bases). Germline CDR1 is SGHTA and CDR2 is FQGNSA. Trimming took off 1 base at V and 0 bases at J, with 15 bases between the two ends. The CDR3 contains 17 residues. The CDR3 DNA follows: TGTGCCAGCAGCTTAGGTCCAGGAGAGGGGGCTAACTATGGCTACACCTTC. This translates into CASSLGPGEGANYGYTF.

The CDR3 sequence is CASSPRGVGGLSSYNEQFF. CDR3 nucleotides: TGTGCCAGCTCACCACGGGGTGTAGGGGGACTGAGCTCCTACAATGAGCAGTTCTTC. The chain links TRBV18 to TRBJ2-1; D may match TRBD1 or TRBD2 (6 bases each). Germline-derived CDR1 and CDR2 are KGHSH and LQKENI. Between the trimmed V and J ends, which lost 1 base and 0 bases, there was a span of 19 bases. The CDR3 length is 19 residues.

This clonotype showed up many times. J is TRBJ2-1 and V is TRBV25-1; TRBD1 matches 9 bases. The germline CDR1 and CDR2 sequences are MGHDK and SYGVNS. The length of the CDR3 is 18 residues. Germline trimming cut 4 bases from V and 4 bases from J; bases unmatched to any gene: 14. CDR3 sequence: CASSGGQDRGARYNEQFF. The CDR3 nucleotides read TGTGCCAGCAGTGGGGGGCAGGACAGGGGCGCGCGATACAATGAGCAGTTCTTC.

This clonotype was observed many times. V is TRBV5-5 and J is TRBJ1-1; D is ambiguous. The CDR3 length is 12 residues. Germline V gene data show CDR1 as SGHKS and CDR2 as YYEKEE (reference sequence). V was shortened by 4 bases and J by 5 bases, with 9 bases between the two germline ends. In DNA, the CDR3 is TGTGCCAGCAGCCTCGGGTGGACTGAAGCTTTCTTT. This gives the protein CASSLGWTEAFF.

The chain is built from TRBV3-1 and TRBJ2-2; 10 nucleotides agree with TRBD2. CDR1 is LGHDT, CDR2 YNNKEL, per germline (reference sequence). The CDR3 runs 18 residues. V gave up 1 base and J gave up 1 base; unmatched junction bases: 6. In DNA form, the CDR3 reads TGTGCCAGCAGCCAAGCTTCGCGACTAGCGGGGAACACCGGGGAGCTGTTTTTT. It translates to CASSQASRLAGNTGELFF.

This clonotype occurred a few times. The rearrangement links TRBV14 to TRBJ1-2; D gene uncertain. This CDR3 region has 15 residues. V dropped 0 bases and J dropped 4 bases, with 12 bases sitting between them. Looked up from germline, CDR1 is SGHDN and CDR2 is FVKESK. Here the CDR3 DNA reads TGTGCCAGCAGCCAAGATCGGGGAATAGCCTATGGCTACACCTTC. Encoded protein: CASSQDRGIAYGYTF.

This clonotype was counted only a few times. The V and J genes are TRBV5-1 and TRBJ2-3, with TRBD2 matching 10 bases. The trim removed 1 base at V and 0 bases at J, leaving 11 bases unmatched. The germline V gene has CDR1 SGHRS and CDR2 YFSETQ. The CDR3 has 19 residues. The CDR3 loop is CASSLRPSGGVPSTDTQYF. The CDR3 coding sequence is TGCGCCAGCAGCTTGCGACCTAGCGGGGGAGTTCCTAGCACAGATACGCAGTATTTT.

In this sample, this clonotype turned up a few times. The CDR3 reads CASSPHPGGFGETQYF. The CDR3 DNA reads TGTGCCAGCTCACCACATCCCGGGGGGTTTGGAGAGACCCAGTACTTC. The chain carries TRBV18 and TRBJ2-5, with 7 bases identical to TRBD2. Per germline, CDR1 KGHSH and CDR2 LQKENI. V was clipped by 1 base and J by 4 bases; unmatched bases: 9. This CDR3 region has 16 residues. The full variable domain, with the rest looked up from reference TRBV18 and TRBJ2-5, is NAGVMQNPRHLVRRRGQEARLRCSPMKGHSHVYWYRQLPEEGLKFMVYLQKENIIDESGMPKERFSAEFPKEGPSILRIQQVVRGDSAAYFCASSPHPGGFGETQYFGPGTRLLVL.

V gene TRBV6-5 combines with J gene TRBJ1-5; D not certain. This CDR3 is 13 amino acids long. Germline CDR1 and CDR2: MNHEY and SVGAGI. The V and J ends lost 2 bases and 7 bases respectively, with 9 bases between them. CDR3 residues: CASSYGVEQPQHF. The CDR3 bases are TGTGCCAGCAGTTACGGTGTTGAACAGCCCCAGCATTTT.

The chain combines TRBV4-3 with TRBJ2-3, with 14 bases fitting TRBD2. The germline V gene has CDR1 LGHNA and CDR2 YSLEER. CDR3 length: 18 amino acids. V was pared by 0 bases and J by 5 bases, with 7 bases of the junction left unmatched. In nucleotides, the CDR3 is TGCGCCAGCAGCCAAGAGGGACTAGCGGGGGCCCTGGGAGATACGCAGTATTTT. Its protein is CASSQEGLAGALGDTQYF.

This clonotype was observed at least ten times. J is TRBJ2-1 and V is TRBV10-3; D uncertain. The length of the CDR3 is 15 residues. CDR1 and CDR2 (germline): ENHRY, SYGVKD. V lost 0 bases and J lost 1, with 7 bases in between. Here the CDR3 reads CAISESGGSYNEQFF. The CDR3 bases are TGTGCCATCAGTGAGTCTGGCGGTTCCTACAATGAGCAGTTCTTC.

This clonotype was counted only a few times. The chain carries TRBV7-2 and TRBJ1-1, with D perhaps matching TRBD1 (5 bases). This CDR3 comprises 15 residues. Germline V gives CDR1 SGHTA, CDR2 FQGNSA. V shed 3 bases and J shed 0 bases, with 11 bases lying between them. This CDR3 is CASSFGAGMNTEAFF. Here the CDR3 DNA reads TGTGCCAGCAGCTTTGGGGCCGGAATGAACACTGAAGCTTTCTTT.

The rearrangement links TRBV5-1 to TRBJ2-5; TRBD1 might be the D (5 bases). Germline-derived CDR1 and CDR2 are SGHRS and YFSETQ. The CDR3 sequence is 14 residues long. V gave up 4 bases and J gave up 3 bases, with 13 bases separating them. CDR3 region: CASSHQGWKETQYF. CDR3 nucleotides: TGCGCCAGCAGCCACCAGGGCTGGAAAGAGACCCAGTACTTC. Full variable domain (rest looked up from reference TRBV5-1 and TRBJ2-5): KAGVTQTPRYLIKTRGQQVTLSCSPISGHRSVSWYQQTPGQGLQFLFEYFSETQRNKGNFPGRFSGRQFSNSRSEMNVSTLELGDSALYLCASSHQGWKETQYFGPGTRLLVL.

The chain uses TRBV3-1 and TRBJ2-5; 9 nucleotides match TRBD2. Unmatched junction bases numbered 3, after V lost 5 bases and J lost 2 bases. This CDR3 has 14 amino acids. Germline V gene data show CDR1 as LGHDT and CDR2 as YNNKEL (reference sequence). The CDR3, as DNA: TGTGCCAGCAGCTCGGGACTAGCACAAGAGACCCAGTACTTC. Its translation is CASSSGLAQETQYF.

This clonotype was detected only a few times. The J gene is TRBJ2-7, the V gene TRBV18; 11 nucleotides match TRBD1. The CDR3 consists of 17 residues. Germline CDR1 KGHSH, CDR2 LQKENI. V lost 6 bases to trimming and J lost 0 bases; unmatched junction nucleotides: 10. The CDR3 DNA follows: TGTGCCAGCTCTGCAAAAATGGGGACAGGGGGCTCCTACGAGCAGTACTTC. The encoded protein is CASSAKMGTGGSYEQYF.

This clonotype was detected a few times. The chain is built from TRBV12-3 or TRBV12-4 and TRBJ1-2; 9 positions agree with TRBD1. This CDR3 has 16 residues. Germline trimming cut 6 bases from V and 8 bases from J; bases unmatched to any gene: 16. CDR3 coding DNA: TGTGCCAGCAGGGCTGCCTCCGGGACAGGGCTCTGGGGCTACACCTTC. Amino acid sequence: CASRAASGTGLWGYTF.

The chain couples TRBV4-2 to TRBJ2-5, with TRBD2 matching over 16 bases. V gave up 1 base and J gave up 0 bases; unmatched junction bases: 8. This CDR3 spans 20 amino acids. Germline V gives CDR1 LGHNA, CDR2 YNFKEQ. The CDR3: CASSQVRSGLAGGYQETQYF. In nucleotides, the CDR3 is TGTGCCAGCAGCCAAGTGAGATCGGGACTAGCGGGGGGGTACCAAGAGACCCAGTACTTC.

In DNA, the CDR3 is TGCAGTGCTAGACAGGGGTACTCCTACGAGCAGTACTTC. Translation: CSARQGYSYEQYF. This chain links TRBV20-1 with TRBJ2-7; perhaps TRBD1 as D (6 bases). V was cut by 2 bases and J by 0 bases, with 8 bases left in between. The germline V gene encodes CDR1 DFQATT and CDR2 SNEGSKA (reference sequence). The CDR3 runs 13 residues.

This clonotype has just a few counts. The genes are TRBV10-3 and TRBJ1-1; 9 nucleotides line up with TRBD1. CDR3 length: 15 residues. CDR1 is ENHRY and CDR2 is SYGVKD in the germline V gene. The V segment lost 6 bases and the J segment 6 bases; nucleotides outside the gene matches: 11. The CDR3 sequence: CAIRQTQGAGAEAFF. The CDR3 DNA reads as TGTGCCATCAGGCAGACACAGGGGGCAGGGGCTGAAGCTTTCTTT.

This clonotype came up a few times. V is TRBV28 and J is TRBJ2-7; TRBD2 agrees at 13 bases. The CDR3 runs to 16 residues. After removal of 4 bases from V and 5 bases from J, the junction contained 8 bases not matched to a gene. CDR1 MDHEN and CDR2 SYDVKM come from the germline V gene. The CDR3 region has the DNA TGTGCCAGCAGTTGGCTAGGGACTAGCGGGAAGAACGAGCAGTACTTC. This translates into CASSWLGTSGKNEQYF.

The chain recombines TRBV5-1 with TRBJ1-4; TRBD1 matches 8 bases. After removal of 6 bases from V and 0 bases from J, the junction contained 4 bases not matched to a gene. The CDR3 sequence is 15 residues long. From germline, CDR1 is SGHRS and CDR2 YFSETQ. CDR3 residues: CASNRGDATNEKLFF. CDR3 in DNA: TGCGCCAGCAACAGGGGGGACGCAACTAATGAAAAACTGTTTTTT.

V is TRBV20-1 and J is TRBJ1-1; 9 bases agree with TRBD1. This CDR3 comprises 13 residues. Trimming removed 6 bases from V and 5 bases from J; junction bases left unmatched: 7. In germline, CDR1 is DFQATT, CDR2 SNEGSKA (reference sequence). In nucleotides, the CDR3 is TGCAGTGCCTCACAGGGGGCGCGGACTGAAGCTTTCTTT. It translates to CSASQGARTEAFF.

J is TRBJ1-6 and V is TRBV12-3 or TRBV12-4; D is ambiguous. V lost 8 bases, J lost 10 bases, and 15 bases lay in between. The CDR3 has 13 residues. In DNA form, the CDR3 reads TGTGCCAGCGTTGGGAGTATGGCCTCACCCCTCCACTTT. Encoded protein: CASVGSMASPLHF.

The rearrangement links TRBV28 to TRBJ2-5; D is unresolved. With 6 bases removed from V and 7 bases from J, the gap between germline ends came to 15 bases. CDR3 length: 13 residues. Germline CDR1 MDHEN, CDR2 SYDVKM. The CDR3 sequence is CASSDSPVGTQYF. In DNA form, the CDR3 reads TGTGCCAGCAGCGACTCTCCGGTTGGGACCCAGTACTTC.

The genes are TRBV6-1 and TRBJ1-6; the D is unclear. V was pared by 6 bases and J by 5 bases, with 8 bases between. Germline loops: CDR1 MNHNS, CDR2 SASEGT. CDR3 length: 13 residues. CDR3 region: CASRFLDNSPLHF. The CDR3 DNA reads TGTGCCAGCAGGTTTTTGGATAATTCACCCCTCCACTTT.

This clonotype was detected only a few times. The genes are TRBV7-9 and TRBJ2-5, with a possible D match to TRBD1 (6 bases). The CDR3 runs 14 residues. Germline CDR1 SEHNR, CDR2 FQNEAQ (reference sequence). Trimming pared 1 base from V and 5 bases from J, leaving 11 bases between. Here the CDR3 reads CASSLEWGPETQYF. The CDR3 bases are TGTGCCAGCAGCTTAGAATGGGGGCCGGAGACCCAGTACTTC. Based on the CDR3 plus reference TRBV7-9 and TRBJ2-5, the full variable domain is DTGVSQNPRHKITKRGQNVTFRCDPISEHNRLYWYRQTLGQGPEFLTYFQNEAQLEKSRLLSDRFSAERPKGSFSTLEIQRTEQGDSAMYLCASSLEWGPETQYFGPGTRLLVL.

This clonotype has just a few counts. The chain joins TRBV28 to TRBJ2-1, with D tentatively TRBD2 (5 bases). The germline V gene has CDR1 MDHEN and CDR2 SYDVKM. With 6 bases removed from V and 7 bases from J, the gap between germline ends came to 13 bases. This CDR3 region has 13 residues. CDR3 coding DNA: TGTGCCAGCAGGAAAAGCGGCCGAAATGAGCAGTTCTTC. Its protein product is CASRKSGRNEQFF.